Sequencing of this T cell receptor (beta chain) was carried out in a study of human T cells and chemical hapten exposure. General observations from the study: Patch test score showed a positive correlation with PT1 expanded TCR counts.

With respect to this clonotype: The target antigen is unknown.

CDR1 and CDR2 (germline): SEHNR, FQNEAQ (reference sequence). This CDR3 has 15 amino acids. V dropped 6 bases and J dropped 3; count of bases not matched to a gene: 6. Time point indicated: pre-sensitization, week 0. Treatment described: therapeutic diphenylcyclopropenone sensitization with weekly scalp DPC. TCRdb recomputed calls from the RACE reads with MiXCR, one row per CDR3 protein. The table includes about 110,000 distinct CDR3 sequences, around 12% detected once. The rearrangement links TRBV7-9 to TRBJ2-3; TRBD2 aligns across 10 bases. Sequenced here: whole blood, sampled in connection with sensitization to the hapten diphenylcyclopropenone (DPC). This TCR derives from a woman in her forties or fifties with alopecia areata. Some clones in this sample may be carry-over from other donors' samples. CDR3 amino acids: CASRFNSGGTDTQYF. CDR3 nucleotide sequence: TGTGCCAGCAGATTCAATAGCGGGGGGACAGATACGCAGTATTTT.